These T cell receptor beta chains were read from a single sample in a study of response to subunit inactivated influenza vaccine. From the RT-PCR reads, TCRdb called clonotypes with MiXCR, one entry per CDR3 protein. Here the sample spans 400,000 to 650,000 distinct CDR3 sequences, 6.5% to 8% being singletons. The specimen was PBMCs from blood, collected less than 30 months after vaccination. These receptor sequences come from a man in his fifties or sixties who received an inactivated influenza vaccine. CDR3s include the opening cysteine and the closing phenylalanine or tryptophan.

V gene | CDR3 protein
TRBV11-2 | CASSLVRGSSYEQYF
TRBV27 | CASSFAGLARDTQYF
TRBV4-1 | CASSQFYAEEVTQYF
TRBV27 | CASSFPSDGTNEQFF
TRBV20-1 | CSASALAGKTQETQYF
TRBV29-1 | CSVEKRGPYEQYF
TRBV5-1 | CASSLDRASGYTF
TRBV4-1 | CASRWGVQESYEQYF
TRBV10-1 | CASRAGMDTEAFF
TRBV9 | CASSAQQGTFSNYGYTF
TRBV27 | CASSLDNRSEQFF
TRBV28 | CASIQDFGSGYEQYF
TRBV5-1 | CASSGGQGNYGYTF
TRBV27 | CASSLLGQALEQYF
TRBV12-3/TRBV12-4 | CASSLDRVDQPQHF
TRBV5-1 | CASSLAEDSPLHF
TRBV6-2/TRBV6-3 | CASIQGRGGNEQFF
TRBV7-9 | CASSLAGTGQPQHF